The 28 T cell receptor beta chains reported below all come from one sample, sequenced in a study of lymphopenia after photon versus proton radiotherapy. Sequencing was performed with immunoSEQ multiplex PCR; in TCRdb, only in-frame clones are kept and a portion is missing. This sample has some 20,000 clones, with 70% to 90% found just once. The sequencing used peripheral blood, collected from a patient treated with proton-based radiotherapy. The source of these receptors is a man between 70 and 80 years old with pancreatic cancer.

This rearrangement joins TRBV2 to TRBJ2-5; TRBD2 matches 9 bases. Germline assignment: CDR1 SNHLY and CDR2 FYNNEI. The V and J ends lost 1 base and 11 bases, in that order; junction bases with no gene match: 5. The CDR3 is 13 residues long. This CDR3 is CASSEGLAGIQYF. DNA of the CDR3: TGTGCCAGCAGTGAAGGGCTAGCGGGAATACAGTACTTC.

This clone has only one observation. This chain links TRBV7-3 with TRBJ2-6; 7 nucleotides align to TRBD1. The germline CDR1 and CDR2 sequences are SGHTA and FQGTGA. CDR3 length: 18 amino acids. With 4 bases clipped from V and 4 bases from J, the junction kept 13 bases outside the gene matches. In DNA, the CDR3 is TGTGCCAGCAGCTCCCCGGGACAGCTAATAGGAGGGGCCAACGTCCTGACTTTC. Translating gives CASSSPGQLIGGANVLTF.

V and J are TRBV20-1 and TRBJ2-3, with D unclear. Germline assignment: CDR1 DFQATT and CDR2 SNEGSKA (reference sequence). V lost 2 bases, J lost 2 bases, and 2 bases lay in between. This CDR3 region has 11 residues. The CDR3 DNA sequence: TGCAGTGCTAGAAACACAGATACGCAGTATTTT. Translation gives CSARNTDTQYF.

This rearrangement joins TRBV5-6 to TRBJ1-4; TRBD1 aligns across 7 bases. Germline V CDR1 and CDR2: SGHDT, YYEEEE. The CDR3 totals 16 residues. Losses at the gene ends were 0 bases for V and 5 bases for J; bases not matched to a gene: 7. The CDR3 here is CASSLADGRGNEKLFF. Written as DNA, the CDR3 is TGTGCCAGCAGCTTGGCCGACGGCAGGGGGAATGAAAAACTGTTTTTT.

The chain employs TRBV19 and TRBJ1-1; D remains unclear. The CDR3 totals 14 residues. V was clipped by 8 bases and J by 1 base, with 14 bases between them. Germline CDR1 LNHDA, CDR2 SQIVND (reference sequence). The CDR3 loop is CASGIRGGNTEAFF. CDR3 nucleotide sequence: TGTGCCAGTGGAATTCGTGGAGGGAACACTGAAGCTTTCTTT.

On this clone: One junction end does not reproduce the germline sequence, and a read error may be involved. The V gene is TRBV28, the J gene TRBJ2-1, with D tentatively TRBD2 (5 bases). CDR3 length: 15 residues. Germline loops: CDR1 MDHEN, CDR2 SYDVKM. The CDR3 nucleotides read TGTGTCAGCAGCACCCACGGGGATCCCTACAATGAGCAGTTCTTC. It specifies CVSSTHGDPYNEQFF.

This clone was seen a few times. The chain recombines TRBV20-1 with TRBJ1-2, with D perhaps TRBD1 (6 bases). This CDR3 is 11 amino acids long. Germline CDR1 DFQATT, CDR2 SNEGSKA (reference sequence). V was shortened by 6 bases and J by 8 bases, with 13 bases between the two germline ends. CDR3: CSARNREGYTF. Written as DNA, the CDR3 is TGCAGTGCCAGGAACAGGGAGGGCTACACCTTC.

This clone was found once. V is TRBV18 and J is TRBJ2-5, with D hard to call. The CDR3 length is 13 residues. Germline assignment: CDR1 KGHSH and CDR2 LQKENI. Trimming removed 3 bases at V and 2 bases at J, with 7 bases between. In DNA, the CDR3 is TGTGCCAGCTCACCGAACTTACAAGAGACCCAGTACTTC. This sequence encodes CASSPNLQETQYF.

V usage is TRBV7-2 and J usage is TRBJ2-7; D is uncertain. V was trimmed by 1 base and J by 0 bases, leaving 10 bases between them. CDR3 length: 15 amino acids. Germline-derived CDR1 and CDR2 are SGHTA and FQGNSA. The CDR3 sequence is CASSLGQAVSYEQYF. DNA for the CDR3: TGTGCCAGCAGCTTAGGGCAGGCCGTCTCCTACGAGCAGTACTTC.

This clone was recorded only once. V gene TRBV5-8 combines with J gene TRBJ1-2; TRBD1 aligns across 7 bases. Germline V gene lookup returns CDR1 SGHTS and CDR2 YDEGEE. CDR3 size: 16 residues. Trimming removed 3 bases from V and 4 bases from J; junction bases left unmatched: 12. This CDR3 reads CASSWYSDRILYGYTF. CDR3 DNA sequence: TGTGCCAGCAGCTGGTACTCGGACAGGATACTCTATGGCTACACCTTC.

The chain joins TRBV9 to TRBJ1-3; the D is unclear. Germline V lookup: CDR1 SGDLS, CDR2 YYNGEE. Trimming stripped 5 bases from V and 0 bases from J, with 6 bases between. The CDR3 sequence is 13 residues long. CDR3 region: CASRANSGNTIYF. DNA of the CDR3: TGTGCCAGCAGAGCCAACTCTGGAAACACCATATATTTT. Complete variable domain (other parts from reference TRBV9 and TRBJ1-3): DSGVTQTPKHLITATGQRVTLRCSPRSGDLSVYWYQQSLDQGLQFLIQYYNGEERAKGNILERFSAQQFPDLHSELNLSSLELGDSALYFCASRANSGNTIYFGEGSWLTVV.

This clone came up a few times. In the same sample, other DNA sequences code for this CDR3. The CDR3: CASSPRDSVAGTEAFF. The CDR3 nucleotides read TGCGCCAGCAGCCCCCGGGACAGCGTCGCGGGCACTGAAGCTTTCTTT. This chain joins TRBV5-1 and TRBJ1-1; 7 positions agree with TRBD1. V trimming: 4 bases; J trimming: 4 bases; junction bases outside the gene matches: 13. The CDR3 extends over 16 amino acids. Germline assignment: CDR1 SGHRS and CDR2 YFSETQ.

The CDR3 protein is CASSQGQGPNTEAFF. The CDR3 nucleotides read TGTGCCAGCAGCCAGGGGCAGGGACCGAACACTGAAGCTTTCTTT. The rearrangement uses TRBV11-2 and TRBJ1-1; tentatively, D is TRBD1 (6 bases). Germline loops: CDR1 SGHAT, CDR2 FQNNGV. The CDR3 contains 15 residues. The ends were cut back, 5 bases at V and 1 base at J, with 14 bases in the middle.

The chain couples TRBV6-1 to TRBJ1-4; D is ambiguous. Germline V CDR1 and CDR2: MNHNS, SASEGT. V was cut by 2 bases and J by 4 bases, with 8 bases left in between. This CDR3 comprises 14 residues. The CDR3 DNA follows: TGTGCCAGCAGTGAACCGCGGTATAATGAAAAACTGTTTTTT. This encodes CASSEPRYNEKLFF.

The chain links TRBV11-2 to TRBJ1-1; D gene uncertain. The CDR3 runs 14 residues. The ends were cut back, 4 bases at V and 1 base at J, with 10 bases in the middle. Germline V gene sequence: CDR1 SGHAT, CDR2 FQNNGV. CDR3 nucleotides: TGTGCCAGCAGCTCAGGACCGACGAACACTGAAGCTTTCTTT. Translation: CASSSGPTNTEAFF.

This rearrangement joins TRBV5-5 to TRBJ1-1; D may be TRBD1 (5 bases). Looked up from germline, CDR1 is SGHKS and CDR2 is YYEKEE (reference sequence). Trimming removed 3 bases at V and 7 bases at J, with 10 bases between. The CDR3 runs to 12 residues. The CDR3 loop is CASSSPGIEAFF. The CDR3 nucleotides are TGTGCCAGCAGCTCACCAGGGATTGAAGCTTTCTTT. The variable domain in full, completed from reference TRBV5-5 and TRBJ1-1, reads DAGVTQSPTHLIKTRGQQVTLRCSPISGHKSVSWYQQVLGQGPQFIFQYYEKEERGRGNFPDRFSARQFPNYSSELNVNALLLGDSALYLCASSSPGIEAFFGQGTRLTVV.

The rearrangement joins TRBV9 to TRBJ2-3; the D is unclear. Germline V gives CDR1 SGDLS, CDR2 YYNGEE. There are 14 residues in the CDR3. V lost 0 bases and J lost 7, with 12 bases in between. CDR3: CASSVGRSPHTQYF. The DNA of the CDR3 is TGTGCCAGCAGCGTAGGGCGTTCCCCGCATACGCAGTATTTT.

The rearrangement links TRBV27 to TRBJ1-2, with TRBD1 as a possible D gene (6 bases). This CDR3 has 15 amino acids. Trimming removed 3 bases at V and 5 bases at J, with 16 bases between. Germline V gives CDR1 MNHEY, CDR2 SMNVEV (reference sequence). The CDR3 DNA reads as TGTGCCAGCAGTTTTGCGATGGGAAGGGGGTATGGCTACACCTTC. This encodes CASSFAMGRGYGYTF.

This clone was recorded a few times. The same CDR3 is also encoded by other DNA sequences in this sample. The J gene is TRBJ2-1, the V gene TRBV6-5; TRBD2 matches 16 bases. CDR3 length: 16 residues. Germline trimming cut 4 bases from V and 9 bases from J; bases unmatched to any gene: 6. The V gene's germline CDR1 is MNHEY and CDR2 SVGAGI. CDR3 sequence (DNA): TGTGCCAGCAGTTCGGGACTAGCGGGAGGGCCCGGTGAGCAGTTCTTC. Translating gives CASSSGLAGGPGEQFF.

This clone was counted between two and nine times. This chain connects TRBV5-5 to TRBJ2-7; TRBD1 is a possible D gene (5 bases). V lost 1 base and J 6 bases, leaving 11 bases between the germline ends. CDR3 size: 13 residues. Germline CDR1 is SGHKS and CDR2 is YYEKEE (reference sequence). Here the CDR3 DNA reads TGTGCCAGCAGCTTGTATCAGGGTCCCGAGCAGTACTTC. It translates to CASSLYQGPEQYF.

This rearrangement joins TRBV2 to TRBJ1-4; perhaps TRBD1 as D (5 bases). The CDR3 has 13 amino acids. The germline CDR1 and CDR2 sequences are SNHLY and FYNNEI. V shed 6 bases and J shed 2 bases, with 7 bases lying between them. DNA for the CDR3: TGTGCCAGCAGGGGGGACACTAATGAAAAACTGTTTTTT. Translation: CASRGDTNEKLFF.

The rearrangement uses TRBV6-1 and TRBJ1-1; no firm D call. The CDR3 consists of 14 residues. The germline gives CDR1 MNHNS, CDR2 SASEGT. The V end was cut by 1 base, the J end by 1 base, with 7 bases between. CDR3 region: CASSEGQTNTEAFF. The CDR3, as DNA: TGTGCCAGCAGTGAAGGACAAACGAACACTGAAGCTTTCTTT.

CDR3 in amino acids: CASSQEIEQFF. The CDR3 region has the DNA TGTGCCAGCAGCCAAGAAATTGAGCAGTTCTTC. This sequence joins TRBV14 and TRBJ2-1; D not resolved. The V and J ends lost 0 bases and 9 bases respectively, with 3 bases between them. The germline V gene encodes CDR1 SGHDN and CDR2 FVKESK. CDR3 length: 11 residues.

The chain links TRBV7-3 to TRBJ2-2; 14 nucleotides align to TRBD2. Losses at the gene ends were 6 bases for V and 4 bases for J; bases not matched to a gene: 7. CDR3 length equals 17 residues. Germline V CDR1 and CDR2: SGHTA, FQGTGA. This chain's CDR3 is CASSSRGLAGGTGELFF. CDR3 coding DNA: TGTGCCAGCAGTTCTCGCGGACTAGCGGGGGGCACCGGGGAGCTGTTTTTT.

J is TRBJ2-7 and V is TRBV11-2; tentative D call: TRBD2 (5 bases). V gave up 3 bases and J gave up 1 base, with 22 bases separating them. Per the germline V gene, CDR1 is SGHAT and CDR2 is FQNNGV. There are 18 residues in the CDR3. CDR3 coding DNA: TGTGCCAGCAGCTTTAGTCCCTCCACCCGACGGGGTTCCTACGAGCAGTACTTC. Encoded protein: CASSFSPSTRRGSYEQYF.

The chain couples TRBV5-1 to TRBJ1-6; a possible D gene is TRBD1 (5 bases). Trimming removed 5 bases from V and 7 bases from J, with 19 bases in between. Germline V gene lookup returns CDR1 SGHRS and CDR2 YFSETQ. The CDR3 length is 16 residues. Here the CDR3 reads CASSSSRQLQNSPLHF. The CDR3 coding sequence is TGCGCCAGCAGTTCTTCTAGACAGCTCCAGAATTCACCCCTCCACTTT.

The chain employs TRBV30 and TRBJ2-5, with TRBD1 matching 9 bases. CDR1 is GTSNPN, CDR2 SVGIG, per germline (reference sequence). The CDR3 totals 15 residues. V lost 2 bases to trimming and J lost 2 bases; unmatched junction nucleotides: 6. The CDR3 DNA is TGTGCCTGGAGTTTTGGGACAGGGACTCAAGAGACCCAGTACTTC. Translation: CAWSFGTGTQETQYF.

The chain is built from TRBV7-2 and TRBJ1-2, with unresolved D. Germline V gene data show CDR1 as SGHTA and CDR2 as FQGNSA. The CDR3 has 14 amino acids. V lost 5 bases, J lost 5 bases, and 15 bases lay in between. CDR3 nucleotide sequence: TGTGCCAGCAGCCTCCCCGGAATTGGATATGGCTACACCTTC. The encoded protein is CASSLPGIGYGYTF.